The present T cell receptor beta chain was sequenced within a study of identical twins. Concerning this clonotype: Its antigen is unknown.

Each donor (without exception) was a healthy Caucasian. MiXCR, applied by TCRdb to the 5' RACE reads, yields one record per CDR3 protein. This table has approximately 1.8 million distinct CDR3 sequences, 25% to 35% appearing once. The study, taken as a whole, reports: In drawing conclusions, the study used cross-sectional statistical analysis and did not follow the same donors. The more abundant beta clonotypes in cord blood had fewer insertions, and memory repertoires did not show this.

Trimming cost V 2 bases and J 4 bases; bases outside gene matches: 6. Germline V gives CDR1 SGHRS, CDR2 YFSETQ. This CDR3 is built from 17 residues. The TCR was taken from a newborn girl in good health. The sample was cord blood. V and J are TRBV5-1 and TRBJ2-3; TRBD2 matches at 14 bases. CDR3 sequence reads: CASSFTPGLAGADTQYF. As DNA, the CDR3 is TGCGCCAGCAGCTTCACTCCGGGACTAGCGGGAGCAGATACGCAGTATTTT.